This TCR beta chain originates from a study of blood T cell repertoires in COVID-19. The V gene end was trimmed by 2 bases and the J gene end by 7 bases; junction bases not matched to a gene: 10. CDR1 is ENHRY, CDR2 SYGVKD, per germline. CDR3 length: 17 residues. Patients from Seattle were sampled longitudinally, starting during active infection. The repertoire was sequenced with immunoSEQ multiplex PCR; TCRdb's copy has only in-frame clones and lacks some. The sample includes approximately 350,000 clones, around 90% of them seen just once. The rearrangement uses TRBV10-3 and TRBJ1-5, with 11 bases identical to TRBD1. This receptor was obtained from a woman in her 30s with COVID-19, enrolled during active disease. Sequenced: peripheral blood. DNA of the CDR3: TGTGCCATCAGTGAGGGACGGGGGACAGGGGGGCGGCAGCCCCAGCATTTT. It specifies CAISEGRGTGGRQPQHF.